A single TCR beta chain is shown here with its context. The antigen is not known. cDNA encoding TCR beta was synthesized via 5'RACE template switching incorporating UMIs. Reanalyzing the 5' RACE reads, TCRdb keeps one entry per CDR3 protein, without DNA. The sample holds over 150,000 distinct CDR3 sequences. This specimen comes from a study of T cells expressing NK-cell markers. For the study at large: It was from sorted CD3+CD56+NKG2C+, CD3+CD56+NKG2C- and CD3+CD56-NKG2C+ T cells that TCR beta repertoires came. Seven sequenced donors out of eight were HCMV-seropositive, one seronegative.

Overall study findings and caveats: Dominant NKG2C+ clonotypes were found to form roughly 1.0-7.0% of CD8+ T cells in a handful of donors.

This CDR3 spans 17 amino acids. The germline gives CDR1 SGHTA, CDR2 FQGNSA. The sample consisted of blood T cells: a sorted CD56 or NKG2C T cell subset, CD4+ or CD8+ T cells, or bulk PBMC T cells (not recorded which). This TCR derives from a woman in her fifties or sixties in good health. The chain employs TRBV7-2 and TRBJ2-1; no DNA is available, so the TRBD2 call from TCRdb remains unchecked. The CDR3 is CASRPGLAGGKYNEQFF.